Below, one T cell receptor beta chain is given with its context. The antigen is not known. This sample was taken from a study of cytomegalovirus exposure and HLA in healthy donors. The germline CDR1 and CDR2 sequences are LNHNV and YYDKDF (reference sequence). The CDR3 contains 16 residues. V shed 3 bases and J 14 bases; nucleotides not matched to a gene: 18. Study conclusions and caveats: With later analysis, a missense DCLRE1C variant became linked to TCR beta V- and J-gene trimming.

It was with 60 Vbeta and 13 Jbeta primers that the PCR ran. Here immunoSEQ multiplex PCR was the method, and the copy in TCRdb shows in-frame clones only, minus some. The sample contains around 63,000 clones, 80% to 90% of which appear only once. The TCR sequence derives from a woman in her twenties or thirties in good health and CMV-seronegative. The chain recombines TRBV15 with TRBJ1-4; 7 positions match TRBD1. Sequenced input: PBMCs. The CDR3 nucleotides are TGTGCCACCAGCAGGGCTACAGGGGAAGGAGGGGTATCGCTGTTTTTT. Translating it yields CATSRATGEGGVSLFF.